This TCR beta chain came from a study of CD8 T cells in Susac syndrome. RNA amounts of roughly 0.5 to 1 ug underwent reverse transcription with random hexamers. A multiplex approach, immunoSEQ multiplex PCR, amplified TCR beta CDR3 across 54 Vbeta and 13 Jbeta. TCRdb reprocessed the immunoSEQ multiplex PCR reads with MiXCR, giving one entry per CDR3 protein. Of fewer than 250,000 distinct CDR3 sequences detected, approximately 90% appear once; the ten largest clones hold around 0.15%. V was clipped by 0 bases and J by 7 bases; unmatched bases: 6. Germline CDR1 reads LNHNV; CDR2 reads YYDKDF (reference sequence). This CDR3 comprises 15 residues. From blood CD8+ and CD4+ T cells, the TCR beta chain was sequenced. Negative magnetic isolation gave CD8+ and CD4+ cells; FACS enriched CD8+ TEMRA.

The rearrangement uses TRBV15 and TRBJ2-1; 7 bases match TRBD2. This clonotype was sampled from a human donor with multiple sclerosis. Input material: CD8+ T cells from PBMCs. The CDR3: CATSRERSSGNEQFF. The CDR3 nucleotides read TGTGCCACCAGCAGAGAGCGCTCTAGCGGAAATGAGCAGTTCTTC.